The present T cell receptor (beta chain) was sequenced within a study of T cell repertoires in cytomegalovirus infection. Notes on the study in general: The response measured ex vivo was dominated by TCR beta clonotypes (HLA-C-restricted and CMV-specific).

TCRdb passed the reads through MiXCR, listing each CDR3 protein once. Of around 260,000 distinct CDR3 sequences in the sample, about 25% were seen once. This clonotype appeared many times. What it binds is not known. CDR1 is SGHTA, CDR2 FQGNSA, per germline. With 5 bases clipped from V and 9 bases from J, the junction kept 5 bases outside the gene matches. This CDR3 region has 14 residues. The source material was PBMCs. This receptor was taken from a human donor in good health (CMV status not recorded). Some clones in this sample may be carry-over from other donors' samples. The chain employs TRBV7-2 and TRBJ1-6, with TRBD1 identical over 9 bases. Here the CDR3 reads CASSPGQGGSPLHF. The CDR3 region has the DNA TGTGCCAGCAGCCCGGGACAGGGTGGTTCACCCCTCCACTTT.